This record looks at one T cell receptor (beta chain) sequence and its context. These data belong to a study of blood T cell repertoires in COVID-19. Generated by immunoSEQ multiplex PCR, the TCRdb table keeps only in-frame clones and is missing some. The table lists 300,000 to 350,000 clones, around 90% of them singletons. This CDR3 contains 15 residues. V gave up 5 bases and J gave up 5 bases, with 15 bases separating them. The V gene's germline CDR1 is LGHNA and CDR2 YNFKEQ. The sequenced material came from PBMCs or T cells enriched from blood (not recorded which). This TCR derives from a woman aged 18 to 35 with acute COVID-19. The rearrangement links TRBV4-2 to TRBJ1-4; no reliable D call. The CDR3 loop reads CASSFRGGRNEKLFF. The DNA of the CDR3 is TGTGCCAGCAGCTTCCGTGGAGGGAGGAATGAAAAACTGTTTTTT.